This is a list of T cell receptor beta chains from one sample in a study of PD-L1 blockade in urothelial cancer. Clones were sequenced by immunoSEQ multiplex PCR, and TCRdb holds only the in-frame ones, with some missing. The sample records more than 80,000 clones, 82% being singletons. Sequencing used PBMCs, obtained around atezolizumab (anti-PD-L1) treatment. The receptors stem from a man aged 70 or older with urothelial cancer. The CDR3 runs from the conserved cysteine through the conserved F or W.

V: TRBV5-5
J: TRBJ2-1
CDR3: CASSAVAALNNEQFF

V: TRBV4-1
J: TRBJ1-2
CDR3: CASSQGQGYYGYTF

V: TRBV5-1
J: TRBJ2-7
CDR3: CASSLDITYEQYF

V: TRBV7-9
J: TRBJ1-3
CDR3: CASSLDRGNTIYF

V: TRBV19
J: TRBJ2-7
CDR3: CASSITRGQGIYEQYF

V: TRBV6-6
J: TRBJ2-2
CDR3: CASRAGAGELFF

V: TRBV19
J: TRBJ1-2
CDR3: CASSIGGQENYGYTF

V: TRBV5-1
J: TRBJ2-3
CDR3: CASSLAAGIGGTDTQYF

V: TRBV7-2
J: TRBJ2-2
CDR3: CASSLVGDTGELFF

V: TRBV7-9
J: TRBJ2-7
CDR3: CASSLGSGGLAEQYF

V: TRBV2
J: TRBJ2-1
CDR3: CASSVGLAPANEQFF

V: TRBV7-2
J: TRBJ2-3
CDR3: CASSSYSTDTQYF

V: TRBV12-5
J: TRBJ2-5
CDR3: CASGIQTGTNQETQYF

V: TRBV19
J: TRBJ2-1
CDR3: CASSRERGGKSEQFF

V: TRBV11-2
J: TRBJ2-3
CDR3: CASSLALAGGDTQYF

V: TRBV19
J: TRBJ2-2
CDR3: CASSTSGANTGELFF

V: TRBV15
J: TRBJ2-5
CDR3: CATSSTGTKTQYF

V: TRBV5-6
J: TRBJ2-7
CDR3: CASSLRPSLAGGLYEQYF

V: TRBV14
J: TRBJ2-7
CDR3: CASTSGTTSYEQYF

V: TRBV7-9
J: TRBJ2-7
CDR3: CASSQQGFSYEQYF

V: TRBV9
J: TRBJ2-3
CDR3: CASSVDSQHTDTQYF

V: TRBV7-9
J: TRBJ2-7
CDR3: CASSFSPDRGGEQYF

V: TRBV4-1
J: TRBJ2-1
CDR3: CASSQEEASSYNEQFF

V: TRBV7-8
J: TRBJ2-2
CDR3: CASSLGGLAGAYTGELFF

V: TRBV2
J: TRBJ2-2
CDR3: CASSELAVPGELFF

V: TRBV15
J: TRBJ2-2
CDR3: CATSRDWVRGSENTGELFF

V: TRBV5-4
J: TRBJ1-4
CDR3: CASSLGQGQEKLFF

V: TRBV9
J: TRBJ1-1
CDR3: CASSVGDISEAFF

V: TRBV29-1
J: TRBJ2-5
CDR3: CSAGGAEETQYF

V: TRBV9
J: TRBJ1-6
CDR3: CASTTDYNSPLHF

V: TRBV19
J: TRBJ1-1
CDR3: CASSPRGLEGTEAFF

V: TRBV5-1
J: TRBJ2-3
CDR3: CASSLAYFGGGIDTQYF

V: TRBV13
J: TRBJ2-5
CDR3: CASSRGGAEETQYF

V: TRBV29-1
J: TRBJ2-2
CDR3: CSVAMLQGGGGELFF

V: TRBV7-2
J: TRBJ1-3
CDR3: CASSFTGGSGNTIYF

V: TRBV11-2
J: TRBJ2-4
CDR3: CASSLDPAGGGYF

V: TRBV6-1
J: TRBJ2-5
CDR3: CASSDNRDRVGDETQYF

V: TRBV7-2
J: TRBJ2-1
CDR3: CASSLASGGARNEQFF

V: TRBV30
J: TRBJ1-3
CDR3: CAWSTGVGNTIYF

V: TRBV6-1
J: TRBJ1-4
CDR3: CASRGTVNEKLFF

V: TRBV11-3
J: TRBJ2-7
CDR3: CASSFSGFEQYF

V: TRBV19
J: TRBJ1-1
CDR3: CASYNRGGTEAFF

V: TRBV7-8
J: TRBJ2-7
CDR3: CASSPTGRSYEQYF

V: TRBV6-5
J: TRBJ1-3
CDR3: CASSYSQAYSGNTIYF

V: TRBV6-5
J: TRBJ2-3
CDR3: CASTPPGADTQYF

V: TRBV7-2
J: TRBJ2-1
CDR3: CASSFVRRGRGSYNEQFF

V: TRBV7-8
J: TRBJ2-5
CDR3: CASSLEVGALGSQYF

V: TRBV7-2
J: TRBJ2-5
CDR3: CASSYNSQGAETQYF

V: TRBV5-1
J: TRBJ1-5
CDR3: CASSLEGDSNQPQHF

V: TRBV6-5
J: TRBJ1-1
CDR3: CASRGGDTEAFF

V: TRBV5-6
J: TRBJ1-1
CDR3: CASSSGFYTEAFF

V: TRBV29-1
J: TRBJ1-2
CDR3: CSVELDGGWYGYTF

V: TRBV7-9
J: TRBJ1-2
CDR3: CASSLALDSYGYTF

V: TRBV5-4
J: TRBJ2-1
CDR3: CASSRQAGAHSYNEQFF